These 5 T cell receptor beta chains share one sample of origin, sequenced in a study of OX40 agonist ivuxolimab in advanced cancers. Clones were sequenced by immunoSEQ multiplex PCR, and TCRdb holds only the in-frame ones, with some missing. The table has some 90,000 clones, approximately 90% seen once. The starting material was CD4+ or CD8+ T cells sorted from blood, obtained in a trial of the OX40 agonist ivuxolimab. All receptors derive from an adult with an advanced solid tumor such as melanoma, head and neck, liver or kidney cancer.

The CDR3 is CASSPREGLNEQYF. CDR3 sequence (DNA): TGTGCCAGCAGCCCGCGGGAGGGCCTGAACGAGCAGTACTTC. The V and J genes are TRBV9 and TRBJ2-7, with 9 bases fitting TRBD2. Germline CDR1 and CDR2: SGDLS and YYNGEE. The CDR3 totals 14 residues. V shed 4 bases, J shed 5 bases, and the junction held 7 bases outside the gene matches. Using reference TRBV9 and TRBJ2-7 for the parts outside the CDR3, the full variable domain is DSGVTQTPKHLITATGQRVTLRCSPRSGDLSVYWYQQSLDQGLQFLIQYYNGEERAKGNILERFSAQQFPDLHSELNLSSLELGDSALYFCASSPREGLNEQYFGPGTRLTVT.

The chain joins TRBV6-5 to TRBJ1-2; TRBD1 is a possible D gene (6 bases). The V gene's germline CDR1 is MNHEY and CDR2 SVGAGI. Trimming took off 0 bases at V and 5 bases at J, with 10 bases between the two ends. The CDR3 loop spans 14 amino acids. For the CDR3, the DNA is TGTGCCAGCAGTTACTCACAGGGCCGTTATGGCTACACCTTC. It yields the protein CASSYSQGRYGYTF.

The rearrangement uses TRBV18 and TRBJ2-3; D not certain. The CDR3 runs to 14 residues. Trimming stripped 0 bases from V and 2 bases from J, with 6 bases between. Germline values: CDR1 KGHSH, CDR2 LQKENI. CDR3: CASSPPGITDTQYF. The DNA of the CDR3 is TGTGCCAGCTCACCACCTGGCATCACAGATACGCAGTATTTT. Full variable domain (remainder filled in from reference TRBV18 and TRBJ2-3): NAGVMQNPRHLVRRRGQEARLRCSPMKGHSHVYWYRQLPEEGLKFMVYLQKENIIDESGMPKERFSAEFPKEGPSILRIQQVVRGDSAAYFCASSPPGITDTQYFGPGTRLTVL.

Comment on this clone: Other DNA sequences from this sample encode an identical CDR3 as well. This rearrangement joins TRBV5-1 to TRBJ2-5; 9 bases agree with TRBD2. CDR3 length: 14 residues. Trimming took 1 base from V and 2 from J; bases not matched to a gene: 0. Per the germline V gene, CDR1 is SGHRS and CDR2 is YFSETQ. This CDR3 reads CASSLTSGQETQYF. DNA of the CDR3: TGCGCCAGCAGCTTGACTAGCGGGCAAGAGACCCAGTACTTC.

The CDR3 bases are TGTGCCAGCAGCTCCGCTAGCGGGAGAGATTACAATGAGCAGTTCTTC. Protein: CASSSASGRDYNEQFF. The V gene is TRBV5-4, the J gene TRBJ2-1, with TRBD2 matching 10 bases. Germline V gene data show CDR1 as SGHNT and CDR2 as YYREEE (reference sequence). The length of the CDR3 is 16 residues. J lost 4 bases, V lost 3 bases, and 7 bases had no gene match. The variable domain in full, completed from reference TRBV5-4 and TRBJ2-1, reads ETGVTQSPTHLIKTRGQQVTLRCSSQSGHNTVSWYQQALGQGPQFIFQYYREEENGRGNFPPRFSGLQFPNYSSELNVNALELDDSALYLCASSSASGRDYNEQFFGPGTRLTVL.